These 31 T cell receptor beta chains were sequenced from one sample in a study of blood T cell repertoires in COVID-19. TCRdb keeps only in-frame clones here, not all; method: immunoSEQ multiplex PCR. The data show 150,000 or so clones, roughly 84% seen once. What was sequenced was peripheral blood. These receptor sequences come from a woman aged 60 to 75 with acute or convalescent COVID-19.

The chain has TRBV28 and TRBJ2-7; 9 nucleotides line up with TRBD1. CDR3 length: 15 amino acids. The V gene's germline CDR1 is MDHEN and CDR2 SYDVKM. V shed 8 bases, J shed 0 bases, and the junction held 8 bases outside the gene matches. In DNA, the CDR3 is TGTGCCAGCGGACAGGGGATAGCGAGCTCCTACGAGCAGTACTTC. As protein: CASGQGIASSYEQYF.

The chain has TRBV7-9 and TRBJ2-4; 12 bases are a match to TRBD2. CDR3 size: 14 residues. The germline CDR1 and CDR2 sequences are SEHNR and FQNEAQ (reference sequence). The V segment lost 5 bases and the J segment 8 bases; nucleotides outside the gene matches: 4. As DNA, the CDR3 is TGTGCCAGCAGCAGTAGACTAGCGGGGGACATTCAGTACTTC. This gives the protein CASSSRLAGDIQYF.

V and J are TRBV19 and TRBJ1-4, with a possible D match to TRBD1 (5 bases). Germline assignment: CDR1 LNHDA and CDR2 SQIVND (reference sequence). CDR3 size: 13 residues. V shed 0 bases and J shed 12 bases, with 11 bases lying between them. The CDR3 nucleotides read TGTGCCAGTAGTATAGATCTATTAGGGGAACTGTTTTTT. This translates into CASSIDLLGELFF.

The chain couples TRBV6-5 to TRBJ1-2; TRBD1 might be the D (5 bases). CDR3 size: 15 residues. Trimming took 0 bases from V and 4 from J, leaving 12 bases between them. CDR1 MNHEY and CDR2 SVGAGI come from the germline V gene. The CDR3 region is CASSYSRRQPYGYTF. The CDR3, as DNA: TGTGCCAGCAGTTACTCGAGACGACAGCCCTATGGCTACACCTTC.

The chain employs TRBV5-1 and TRBJ1-2, with TRBD1 matching 9 bases. CDR1 is SGHRS and CDR2 is YFSETQ in the germline V gene. The CDR3 sequence is 14 residues long. V lost 3 bases to trimming and J lost 4 bases; unmatched junction nucleotides: 4. The CDR3 is CASSSGDRAYGYTF. The CDR3 nucleotides are TGCGCCAGCAGCTCGGGGGACAGGGCCTATGGCTACACCTTC. Full variable domain (rest looked up from reference TRBV5-1 and TRBJ1-2): KAGVTQTPRYLIKTRGQQVTLSCSPISGHRSVSWYQQTPGQGLQFLFEYFSETQRNKGNFPGRFSGRQFSNSRSEMNVSTLELGDSALYLCASSSGDRAYGYTFGSGTRLTVV.

In its sample, this clone was seen once. The J gene is TRBJ1-4, the V gene TRBV11-2, with 10 bases matching TRBD1. The germline V gene has CDR1 SGHAT and CDR2 FQNNGV. Trimming removed 6 bases from V and 8 bases from J; junction bases left unmatched: 6. This CDR3 spans 14 amino acids. The chain's CDR3 is CASRRQGAWEKLFF. The CDR3, as DNA: TGTGCCAGCAGAAGACAGGGGGCGTGGGAAAAACTGTTTTTT.

This clone showed up just a few times. The V and J genes are TRBV11-2 and TRBJ1-2, with 9 bases identical to TRBD1. After removal of 5 bases from V and 5 bases from J, the junction contained 18 bases not matched to a gene. CDR1 and CDR2 from the germline V gene are SGHAT and FQNNGV. The CDR3 runs 18 residues. The CDR3 spells CASSVPGQGGRGLYGYTF. CDR3 coding DNA: TGTGCCAGCAGCGTGCCGGGACAGGGCGGCCGTGGACTATATGGCTACACCTTC.

The J gene is TRBJ1-1, the V gene TRBV7-3, with TRBD1 identical over 7 bases. This CDR3 is 13 amino acids long. Trimming at V came to 6 bases and at J to 3 bases, leaving 4 bases not matched to a gene. Germline loops: CDR1 SGHTA, CDR2 FQGTGA. CDR3: CASRGGGDTEAFF. The CDR3 DNA is TGTGCCAGCAGAGGGGGCGGGGACACTGAAGCTTTCTTT. Variable domain in full (rest from reference TRBV7-3 and TRBJ1-1): GAGVSQTPSNKVTEKGKYVELRCDPISGHTALYWYRQSLGQGPEFLIYFQGTGAADDSGLPNDRFFAVRPEGSVSTLKIQRTERGDSAVYLCASRGGGDTEAFFGQGTRLTVV.

Only a few counts were recorded for this clone. Other DNA sequences in this specimen translate into the identical CDR3. The chain recombines TRBV9 with TRBJ1-3; maybe TRBD1 (5 bases). Between the trimmed V and J ends, which lost 0 bases and 0 bases, there was a span of 10 bases. Germline assignment: CDR1 SGDLS and CDR2 YYNGEE. This CDR3 has 16 amino acids. CDR3 coding DNA: TGTGCCAGCAGCGTAGGAGCGGGACCCTCTGGAAACACCATATATTTT. Translated: CASSVGAGPSGNTIYF.

This chain joins TRBV2 and TRBJ2-1; D is unresolved. This CDR3 contains 11 residues. Germline V CDR1 and CDR2: SNHLY, FYNNEI. The V and J ends lost 6 bases and 11 bases respectively, with 11 bases between them. The CDR3 protein is CASSAIVQQFF. For the CDR3, the DNA is TGTGCCAGCAGCGCAATAGTCCAGCAGTTCTTC.

The chain uses TRBV2 and TRBJ1-4; TRBD1 agrees at 7 bases. Germline CDR1 is SNHLY and CDR2 is FYNNEI. With V trimmed by 10 bases and J by 7 bases, 12 bases remained unmatched. This CDR3 contains 14 residues. CDR3 sequence: CATQRDSVPEKLFF. As DNA, the CDR3 is TGTGCCACCCAACGGGACAGTGTTCCTGAAAAACTGTTTTTT. The full variable domain, with the rest looked up from reference TRBV2 and TRBJ1-4, is EPEVTQTPSHQVTQMGQEVILRCVPISNHLYFYWYRQILGQKVEFLVSFYNNEISEKSEIFDDQFSVERPDGSNFTLKIRSTKLEDSAMYFCATQRDSVPEKLFFGSGTQLSVL.

This chain joins TRBV24-1 and TRBJ1-5; no firm D call. CDR3 length: 14 residues. Deletions cut 4 bases from V and 3 bases from J, with 9 bases between. Germline CDR1 is KGHDR and CDR2 is SFDVKD. DNA for the CDR3: TGTGCCACCAGTGAACGCGGGAACAATCAGCCCCAGCATTTT. Protein product: CATSERGNNQPQHF.

The chain carries TRBV7-8 and TRBJ1-5, with D uncertain. CDR3 length: 15 residues. Germline V gene sequence: CDR1 SGHVS, CDR2 FQNEAQ. V dropped 5 bases and J dropped 0 bases, with 11 bases sitting between them. The CDR3 loop reads CASSPRVYSNQPQHF. The CDR3 DNA follows: TGTGCCAGCAGCCCCCGGGTCTATAGCAATCAGCCCCAGCATTTT.

This clone was counted once. The chain links TRBV25-1 to TRBJ2-7, with D tentatively TRBD1 (5 bases). The germline CDR1 and CDR2 sequences are MGHDK and SYGVNS. V was shortened by 6 bases and J by 1 base, with 7 bases between the two germline ends. CDR3 length: 12 residues. In DNA, the CDR3 is TGTGCCAGCAGCAGGGTTTCCTACGAGCAGTACTTC. Protein sequence: CASSRVSYEQYF.

J is TRBJ1-1 and V is TRBV14; D perhaps matches TRBD1 (5 bases). This CDR3 region has 13 residues. V lost 2 bases, J lost 5 bases, and 9 bases lay in between. CDR1 is SGHDN, CDR2 FVKESK, per germline. CDR3 coding DNA: TGTGCCAGCAGCCAACAGGGAGGGACTGAAGCTTTCTTT. Protein sequence: CASSQQGGTEAFF.

The chain combines TRBV28 with TRBJ1-3, with 7 bases aligning to TRBD1. J was trimmed by 0 bases and V by 6 bases; bases with no gene match: 14. CDR1 and CDR2 from the germline V gene are MDHEN and SYDVKM. The length of the CDR3 is 18 residues. The CDR3 loop is CASRGPGTAPISGNTIYF. The CDR3 bases are TGTGCCAGCAGGGGCCCGGGGACAGCGCCAATCTCTGGAAACACCATATATTTT.

The gene calls are TRBV7-2 and TRBJ1-4; 9 nucleotides align to TRBD1. From germline, CDR1 is SGHTA and CDR2 FQGNSA. V was clipped by 1 base and J by 8 bases; unmatched bases: 5. This CDR3 region has 15 residues. The CDR3 spells CASSLGDRVWEKLFF. The DNA of the CDR3 is TGTGCCAGCAGCTTAGGGGACAGGGTGTGGGAAAAACTGTTTTTT. The variable domain in full, with the rest retrieved from reference TRBV7-2 and TRBJ1-4, is GAGVSQSPSNKVTEKGKDVELRCDPISGHTALYWYRQSLGQGLEFLIYFQGNSAPDKSGLPSDRFSAERTGGSVSTLTIQRTQQEDSAVYLCASSLGDRVWEKLFFGSGTQLSVL.

The chain is built from TRBV28 and TRBJ2-7, with D unclear. The V gene lost 4 bases and the J gene lost 1 base, with 8 bases spanning the gap. CDR3 length: 13 residues. Germline CDR1 MDHEN, CDR2 SYDVKM. CDR3: CASSSPRSYEQYF. In nucleotides, the CDR3 is TGTGCCAGCAGTTCCCCCCGGTCCTACGAGCAGTACTTC.

The chain employs TRBV4-1 and TRBJ1-1; a weak D match, TRBD1 (6 bases). The CDR3 is 13 residues long. Germline CDR1 MGHRA, CDR2 YSYEKL. The V gene lost 6 bases and the J gene lost 6 bases, with 14 bases spanning the gap. CDR3 amino acids: CASSRTGKAEAFF. CDR3 in DNA: TGCGCCAGCAGTCGTACAGGGAAGGCTGAAGCTTTCTTT.

The chain is built from TRBV7-8 and TRBJ2-1; 10 bases are shared with TRBD2. Germline V gene data show CDR1 as SGHVS and CDR2 as FQNEAQ. The J segment lost 6 bases and the V segment lost 1 base, leaving 3 bases of the junction unmatched. The CDR3 spans 15 residues. CDR3 region: CASSLGAGGVNEQFF. The CDR3 DNA reads TGTGCCAGCAGCTTAGGAGCGGGAGGGGTCAATGAGCAGTTCTTC.

The J gene is TRBJ2-1, the V gene TRBV7-9; D is perhaps TRBD2 (7 bases). V was cut by 4 bases and J by 8 bases, with 12 bases left in between. CDR1 is SEHNR, CDR2 FQNEAQ, per germline (reference sequence). This CDR3 region has 13 residues. CDR3 sequence reads: CASSWGGGDEQFF. CDR3 DNA sequence: TGTGCCAGCAGCTGGGGAGGGGGGGATGAGCAGTTCTTC.

This sequence joins TRBV2 and TRBJ1-5; D unresolved. Germline V lookup: CDR1 SNHLY, CDR2 FYNNEI. The CDR3 contains 14 residues. V lost 5 bases, J lost 7 bases, and 15 bases lay in between. The CDR3 loop reads CASSLLREEQPQHF. Written as DNA, the CDR3 is TGTGCCAGCAGTCTATTACGGGAAGAGCAGCCCCAGCATTTT.

The V call is TRBV10-1, the J call TRBJ1-1; D may be TRBD1 (5 bases). CDR1 WNHNN and CDR2 SYGVQD come from the germline V gene (reference sequence). The V end was cut by 6 bases, the J end by 3 bases, with 11 bases between. The CDR3 consists of 13 residues. The CDR3 DNA reads as TGCGCCAGCAGCCGACAGCCGGACACTGAAGCTTTCTTT. It translates to CASSRQPDTEAFF.

The genes are TRBV18 and TRBJ2-2, with D possibly TRBD1 on 6 matching bases. This CDR3 comprises 15 residues. The V and J ends lost 8 bases and 0 bases respectively, with 13 bases between them. Germline lookup yields CDR1 KGHSH and CDR2 LQKENI. In nucleotides, the CDR3 is TGTGCCAGCCGTGGACAGTTCGCGAACACCGGGGAGCTGTTTTTT. It specifies CASRGQFANTGELFF.

The chain has TRBV28 and TRBJ2-7; D unclear. The CDR3 runs to 12 residues. Trimming removed 5 bases at V and 0 bases at J, with 5 bases between. In germline, CDR1 is MDHEN, CDR2 SYDVKM. CDR3 DNA: TGTGCCAGCAGTCCGAGCTCCTACGAGCAGTACTTC. This translates into CASSPSSYEQYF.

The rearrangement joins TRBV27 to TRBJ1-1, with a weak D call TRBD1 (5 bases). CDR1 and CDR2 from the germline V gene are MNHEY and SMNVEV (reference sequence). CDR3 length: 17 residues. Trimming pared 4 bases from V and 5 bases from J, leaving 23 bases between. The CDR3 DNA reads as TGTGCCAGCAGTTCCCGGACACGAGTTATAGGGAGGACTGAAGCTTTCTTT. Protein product: CASSSRTRVIGRTEAFF.

This clone was picked up one time. This sequence joins TRBV7-9 and TRBJ1-1; the D is unclear. CDR1 is SEHNR, CDR2 FQNEAQ, per germline (reference sequence). Trimming stripped 1 base from V and 10 bases from J, with 13 bases between. The CDR3 contains 13 residues. CDR3 region: CASSLGTHRGAFF. The CDR3 region has the DNA TGTGCCAGCAGCTTAGGGACCCACCGGGGAGCTTTCTTT. Combining the CDR3 with reference TRBV7-9 and TRBJ1-1 gives the whole variable domain DTGVSQNPRHKITKRGQNVTFRCDPISEHNRLYWYRQTLGQGPEFLTYFQNEAQLEKSRLLSDRFSAERPKGSFSTLEIQRTEQGDSAMYLCASSLGTHRGAFFGQGTRLTVV.

V and J are TRBV11-2 and TRBJ1-2; 8 bases are shared with TRBD1. This CDR3 region has 13 residues. V trimming: 3 bases; J trimming: 7 bases; junction bases outside the gene matches: 4. CDR1 SGHAT and CDR2 FQNNGV come from the germline V gene. CDR3 in DNA: TGTGCCAGCAGCTTTTCCCAGGGGGCTGGCTACACCTTC. This sequence encodes CASSFSQGAGYTF. The variable domain in full, completed from reference TRBV11-2 and TRBJ1-2, reads EAGVAQSPRYKIIEKRQSVAFWCNPISGHATLYWYQQILGQGPKLLIQFQNNGVVDDSQLPKDRFSAERLKGVDSTLKIQPAKLEDSAVYLCASSFSQGAGYTFGSGTRLTVV.

The chain joins TRBV6-6 to TRBJ1-6, with a weak D call TRBD1 (6 bases). The CDR3 has 12 residues. Germline V lookup: CDR1 MNHNY, CDR2 SVGAGI (reference sequence). The V gene lost 8 bases and the J gene lost 7 bases, with 9 bases spanning the gap. The CDR3 loop reads CASGRGNSPLHF. The CDR3 coding sequence is TGTGCCAGCGGCAGGGGAAATTCACCCCTCCACTTT.

The chain has TRBV11-2 and TRBJ2-7, with 8 bases lining up with TRBD2. The CDR3 loop spans 16 amino acids. With 5 bases clipped from V and 0 bases from J, the junction kept 9 bases outside the gene matches. Germline CDR1 reads SGHAT; CDR2 reads FQNNGV. The CDR3 region is CASSPREGLSSYEQYF. The CDR3 coding sequence is TGTGCCAGCAGCCCCCGGGAGGGTCTGAGCTCCTACGAGCAGTACTTC. The whole variable domain, remainder taken from reference TRBV11-2 and TRBJ2-7, is EAGVAQSPRYKIIEKRQSVAFWCNPISGHATLYWYQQILGQGPKLLIQFQNNGVVDDSQLPKDRFSAERLKGVDSTLKIQPAKLEDSAVYLCASSPREGLSSYEQYFGPGTRLTVT.

The chain joins TRBV7-2 to TRBJ2-3; a weak D match, TRBD1 (5 bases). This CDR3 is 18 amino acids long. Trimming took 1 base from V and 4 from J, leaving 21 bases between them. Germline CDR1 is SGHTA and CDR2 is FQGNSA. CDR3 sequence (DNA): TGTGCCAGCAGCTTAGATCTTATGCGGCAGGGCTTAGCAGATACGCAGTATTTT. Amino acid sequence: CASSLDLMRQGLADTQYF.